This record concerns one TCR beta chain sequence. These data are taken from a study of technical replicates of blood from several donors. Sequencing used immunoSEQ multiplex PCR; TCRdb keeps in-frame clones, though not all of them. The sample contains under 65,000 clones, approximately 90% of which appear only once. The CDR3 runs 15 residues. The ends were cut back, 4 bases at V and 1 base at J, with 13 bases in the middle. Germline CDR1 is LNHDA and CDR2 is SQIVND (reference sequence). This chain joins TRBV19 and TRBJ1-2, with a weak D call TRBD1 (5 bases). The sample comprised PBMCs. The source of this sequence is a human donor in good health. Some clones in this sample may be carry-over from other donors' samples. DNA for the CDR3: TGTGCCAGTAGTAGATTAGACAGAAATAACTATGGCTACACCTTC. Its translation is CASSRLDRNNYGYTF. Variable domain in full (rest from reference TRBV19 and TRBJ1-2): DGGITQSPKYLFRKEGQNVTLSCEQNLNHDAMYWYRQDPGQGLRLIYYSQIVNDFQKGDIAEGYSVSREKKESFPLTVTSAQKNPTAFYLCASSRLDRNNYGYTFGSGTRLTVV.